A single sample gave rise to the 29 T cell receptor beta chains below, sequenced in a study of blood T cell repertoires in COVID-19. Data came from immunoSEQ multiplex PCR; TCRdb stores just in-frame clones and leaves some out. The repertoire holds 70,000 or so clones, roughly 84% seen once, with over 25% in the top ten. The specimen was peripheral blood. These receptors came from an elderly woman with active or convalescent COVID-19.

This clone was seen a handful of times. The chain couples TRBV9 to TRBJ2-3; TRBD2 aligns across 9 bases. The CDR3 covers 17 residues. The J segment lost 2 bases and the V segment lost 4 bases, leaving 11 bases of the junction unmatched. The germline CDR1 and CDR2 sequences are SGDLS and YYNGEE. The CDR3 spells CASSSLVGTSPTDTQYF. CDR3 bases: TGTGCCAGCAGCTCTCTCGTTGGGACTAGCCCCACAGATACGCAGTATTTT.

This rearrangement joins TRBV3-1 (or the pseudogene TRBV3-2) to TRBJ2-5, with 8 positions matching TRBD2. The J segment lost 2 bases and the V segment lost 2 bases, leaving 7 bases of the junction unmatched. The CDR3 has 16 residues. From germline, CDR1 is LGHDT and CDR2 YNNKEL (reference sequence). CDR3 sequence: CASSQYGGVGQETQYF. CDR3 bases: TGTGCCAGCAGCCAATACGGGGGGGTGGGACAAGAGACCCAGTACTTC.

The CDR3 DNA follows: TGTGCCAGCAGCCCCCGGACAGGGTTAAGCTCTGGAAACACCATATATTTT. Its translation is CASSPRTGLSSGNTIYF. V usage is TRBV7-6 and J usage is TRBJ1-3; 8 bases fit TRBD1. This CDR3 is 17 amino acids long. The trim removed 5 bases at V and 0 bases at J, leaving 9 bases unmatched. CDR1 and CDR2 (germline): SGHVS, FNYEAQ. Complete variable domain (other parts from reference TRBV7-6 and TRBJ1-3): GAGVSQSPRYKVTKRGQDVALRCDPISGHVSLYWYRQALGQGPEFLTYFNYEAQQDKSGLPNDRFSAERPEGSISTLTIQRTEQRDSAMYRCASSPRTGLSSGNTIYFGEGSWLTVV.

This chain uses TRBV9 with TRBJ1-1; unclear D gene. The V gene's germline CDR1 is SGDLS and CDR2 YYNGEE. Trimming took 0 bases from V and 2 from J, leaving 11 bases between them. The CDR3 has 15 amino acids. The CDR3 is CASSVGAALNTEAFF. In nucleotides, the CDR3 is TGTGCCAGCAGCGTAGGCGCTGCTCTCAACACTGAAGCTTTCTTT. Drawing the rest from reference TRBV9 and TRBJ1-1, the complete variable domain is DSGVTQTPKHLITATGQRVTLRCSPRSGDLSVYWYQQSLDQGLQFLIQYYNGEERAKGNILERFSAQQFPDLHSELNLSSLELGDSALYFCASSVGAALNTEAFFGQGTRLTVV.

V and J are TRBV28 and TRBJ1-2; D is possibly TRBD1 (5 bases). V lost 3 bases, J lost 5 bases, and 19 bases lay in between. This CDR3 is built from 16 residues. Germline V gene data show CDR1 as MDHEN and CDR2 as SYDVKM. The CDR3 DNA reads TGTGCCAGCAGTTTCCATGAGCAGGGCGGAGTATATGGCTACACCTTC. The encoded protein is CASSFHEQGGVYGYTF.

This clone was seen just once. The chain combines TRBV28 with TRBJ1-5; no firm D call. In germline, CDR1 is MDHEN, CDR2 SYDVKM. The V end lost 3 bases, the J end lost 5 bases, and 8 bases lay between the germline ends. CDR3 size: 13 residues. The CDR3 region has the DNA TGTGCCAGCAGTTTCCAACTCTATCAGCCCCAGCATTTT. This codes for CASSFQLYQPQHF.

The chain joins TRBV30 to TRBJ1-6; 9 bases map to TRBD1. This CDR3 has 14 amino acids. The ends lost 7 bases at V and 3 bases at J; junction bases unmatched: 4. The germline CDR1 and CDR2 sequences are GTSNPN and SVGIG (reference sequence). As DNA, the CDR3 is TGTGCCTTGGGACAGGGAAACTATAATTCACCCCTCCACTTT. Amino acid sequence: CALGQGNYNSPLHF.

This clone was seen more than once but under ten times. The chain has TRBV15 and TRBJ2-7; a possible D gene is TRBD1 (5 bases). The CDR3 sequence is 13 residues long. Germline CDR1 and CDR2: LNHNV and YYDKDF (reference sequence). V shed 2 bases and J shed 10 bases, with 15 bases lying between them. In DNA, the CDR3 is TGTGCCACCAGCAGATCGAATAGACAGCAACAGTACTTC. Protein: CATSRSNRQQQYF.

This rearrangement joins TRBV5-1 to TRBJ1-1; TRBD1 matches at 9 bases. With V trimmed by 5 bases and J by 0 bases, 8 bases remained unmatched. The CDR3 contains 16 residues. The germline CDR1 and CDR2 sequences are SGHRS and YFSETQ. The CDR3 loop is CASRAGQGTMNTEAFF. As DNA, the CDR3 is TGCGCCAGCAGGGCGGGACAGGGAACTATGAACACTGAAGCTTTCTTT.

This rearrangement joins TRBV19 to TRBJ1-5, with 8 bases matching TRBD1. The germline gives CDR1 LNHDA, CDR2 SQIVND (reference sequence). The CDR3 contains 16 residues. V gave up 5 bases and J gave up 2 bases; unmatched junction bases: 8. The chain's CDR3 is CASSPRQGIGNQPQHF. DNA of the CDR3: TGTGCCAGTAGTCCGAGACAGGGGATCGGCAATCAGCCCCAGCATTTT.

The V call is TRBV28, the J call TRBJ1-5; 9 bases align to TRBD1. This CDR3 has 14 residues. The trim removed 6 bases at V and 5 bases at J, leaving 5 bases unmatched. The germline V gene encodes CDR1 MDHEN and CDR2 SYDVKM. In DNA form, the CDR3 reads TGTGCCAGCAGCCTGACAGGGGGGTATCAGCCCCAGCATTTT. Translation gives CASSLTGGYQPQHF. Full variable domain (remainder filled in from reference TRBV28 and TRBJ1-5): DVKVTQSSRYLVKRTGEKVFLECVQDMDHENMFWYRQDPGLGLRLIYFSYDVKMKEKGDIPEGYSVSREKKERFSLILESASTNQTSMYLCASSLTGGYQPQHFGDGTRLSIL.

This chain links TRBV9 with TRBJ1-2, with D tentatively TRBD1 (5 bases). V was clipped by 2 bases and J by 0 bases, with 11 bases between them. The germline CDR1 and CDR2 sequences are SGDLS and YYNGEE. The CDR3 loop spans 15 amino acids. CDR3 loop: CASSVGGWPNYGYTF. The CDR3 DNA reads as TGTGCCAGCAGCGTGGGGGGTTGGCCTAACTATGGCTACACCTTC.

In this sample, this clone turned up a few times. V and J are TRBV2 and TRBJ1-2, with 10 bases identical to TRBD1. The CDR3 consists of 13 residues. The J segment lost 7 bases and the V segment lost 5 bases, leaving 4 bases of the junction unmatched. Germline CDR1 SNHLY, CDR2 FYNNEI. CDR3 loop: CASSNRQGAGYTF. CDR3 nucleotides: TGTGCCAGCAGTAACAGACAGGGGGCTGGCTACACCTTC.

The gene calls are TRBV19 and TRBJ2-2; 10 nucleotides match TRBD2. V shed 4 bases, J shed 4 bases, and the junction held 9 bases outside the gene matches. CDR1 is LNHDA and CDR2 is SQIVND in the germline V gene (reference sequence). The CDR3 has 17 residues. CDR3 DNA sequence: TGTGCCAGTAGTACGGGACTAGCGTTGGCGGGCACCGGGGAGCTGTTTTTT. This sequence encodes CASSTGLALAGTGELFF. Filled out from reference TRBV19 and TRBJ2-2, the complete variable domain reads DGGITQSPKYLFRKEGQNVTLSCEQNLNHDAMYWYRQDPGQGLRLIYYSQIVNDFQKGDIAEGYSVSREKKESFPLTVTSAQKNPTAFYLCASSTGLALAGTGELFFGEGSRLTVL.

The genes are TRBV18 and TRBJ1-1; D is ambiguous. The ends were cut back, 4 bases at V and 0 bases at J, with 9 bases in the middle. Germline V CDR1 and CDR2: KGHSH, LQKENI. CDR3 length: 14 residues. This CDR3 reads CASSQQRMNTEAFF. The CDR3, as DNA: TGTGCCAGCTCACAACAGAGAATGAACACTGAAGCTTTCTTT.

The V and J genes are TRBV19 and TRBJ2-5; D gene uncertain. V lost 2 bases and J 5 bases, leaving 3 bases between the germline ends. This CDR3 region has 11 residues. The germline V gene encodes CDR1 LNHDA and CDR2 SQIVND (reference sequence). For the CDR3, the DNA is TGTGCCAGTAGTATAAGCGAGACCCAGTACTTC. Residues: CASSISETQYF.

The rearrangement links TRBV30 to TRBJ1-1; TRBD1 matches at 7 bases. This CDR3 is built from 12 residues. The ends lost 3 bases at V and 7 bases at J; junction bases unmatched: 5. Germline CDR1 is GTSNPN and CDR2 is SVGIG (reference sequence). The CDR3 protein is CAWSLQGNEAFF. The CDR3, as DNA: TGTGCCTGGAGCTTACAGGGGAATGAAGCTTTCTTT.

V usage is TRBV9 and J usage is TRBJ2-3; 10 bases agree with TRBD2. Germline V gives CDR1 SGDLS, CDR2 YYNGEE. This CDR3 comprises 15 residues. With V trimmed by 2 bases and J by 6 bases, 6 bases remained unmatched. CDR3 sequence reads: CASSVLGLAVDTQYF. The DNA of the CDR3 is TGTGCCAGCAGCGTCCTAGGACTAGCGGTGGATACGCAGTATTTT.

The genes are TRBV29-1 and TRBJ2-7; D remains unclear. Germline CDR1 and CDR2: SQVTM and ANQGSEA. Deletions cut 1 base from V and 4 bases from J, with 11 bases between. The CDR3 spans 13 residues. The CDR3, as DNA: TGCAGCGTTGAAGGCTTCGCAGGTTACGAGCAGTACTTC. Protein sequence: CSVEGFAGYEQYF.

V is TRBV18 and J is TRBJ1-3; D remains ambiguous. V lost 6 bases to trimming and J lost 5 bases, with 11 bases between them. CDR1 is KGHSH and CDR2 is LQKENI in the germline V gene. The CDR3 loop spans 13 amino acids. CDR3 loop: CASSQEGRNTIYF. The CDR3 coding sequence is TGTGCCAGCTCCCAGGAGGGTCGAAACACCATATATTTT.

The chain uses TRBV6-5 and TRBJ2-7, with D possibly matching TRBD1 (6 bases). CDR1 and CDR2 (germline): MNHEY, SVGAGI. V was shortened by 6 bases and J by 3 bases, with 12 bases between the two germline ends. The CDR3 contains 13 residues. The CDR3 DNA reads TGTGCCAGCAGGGGGACATTCCTCTACGAGCAGTACTTC. Translation: CASRGTFLYEQYF.

The genes are TRBV15 and TRBJ2-1; maybe TRBD2 (6 bases). Trimming left V 2 bases short and J 4 bases short, with 9 bases between. Germline CDR1 reads LNHNV; CDR2 reads YYDKDF (reference sequence). The CDR3 runs to 14 residues. CDR3 DNA: TGTGCCACCAGCAGACCGGAGGGTTACAATGAGCAGTTCTTC. Translated, it gives CATSRPEGYNEQFF. Filled out from reference TRBV15 and TRBJ2-1, the complete variable domain reads DAMVIQNPRYQVTQFGKPVTLSCSQTLNHNVMYWYQQKSSQAPKLLFHYYDKDFNNEADTPDNFQSRRPNTSFCFLDIRSPGLGDTAMYLCATSRPEGYNEQFFGPGTRLTVL.

This chain links TRBV4-1 with TRBJ1-2; D unresolved. The CDR3 runs to 13 residues. The germline V gene encodes CDR1 MGHRA and CDR2 YSYEKL. V shed 0 bases and J shed 2 bases, with 4 bases lying between them. The CDR3 DNA follows: TGCGCCAGCAGCCAAGATCTCAACTATGGCTACACCTTC. It codes for CASSQDLNYGYTF.

The rearrangement joins TRBV4-3 to TRBJ1-5; D uncertain. The V gene's germline CDR1 is LGHNA and CDR2 YSLEER. V was trimmed by 0 bases and J by 5 bases, leaving 11 bases between them. The CDR3 loop spans 15 amino acids. The CDR3 bases are TGCGCCAGCAGCCAAGAGCGTATCGGTTATCAGCCCCAGCATTTT. Its protein is CASSQERIGYQPQHF.

On this clone itself: The junction and the germline gene differ at one end; a read error may be behind it. The chain is built from TRBV7-2 and TRBJ2-2; TRBD2 matches at 10 bases. Germline V lookup: CDR1 SGHTA, CDR2 FQGNSA. The CDR3 sequence is 12 residues long. The CDR3 reads CASSPGLAAPSF. The CDR3 nucleotides are TGTGCCAGCAGCCCCGGACTAGCGGCCCCATCTTTT.

This rearrangement joins TRBV7-3 to TRBJ1-6, with TRBD1 as a possible D gene (5 bases). Germline loops: CDR1 SGHTA, CDR2 FQGTGA. V gave up 6 bases and J gave up 6 bases, with 12 bases separating them. The CDR3 extends over 14 amino acids. Here the CDR3 reads CASSWGETNSPLHF. CDR3 in DNA: TGTGCCAGCAGTTGGGGGGAGACTAATTCACCCCTCCACTTT.

The chain's CDR3 is CASSLMGQRGWGEQYF. The DNA for the CDR3 is TGTGCCAGCAGCTTGATGGGACAAAGGGGATGGGGCGAGCAGTACTTC. The chain combines TRBV7-2 with TRBJ2-7; D is possibly TRBD1 (6 bases). This CDR3 region has 16 residues. V lost 3 bases and J 6 bases, leaving 21 bases between the germline ends. Germline CDR1 and CDR2: SGHTA and FQGNSA.

The CDR3 reads CASSLLERQELGYTF. The DNA for the CDR3 is TGCGCCAGCAGCCTCCTAGAGCGACAGGAGCTAGGCTACACCTTC. This chain links TRBV4-3 with TRBJ1-2; D possibly corresponds to TRBD1 (6 bases). The germline V gene has CDR1 LGHNA and CDR2 YSLEER. The V and J ends lost 4 bases and 8 bases respectively, with 20 bases between them. The length of the CDR3 is 15 residues.

The genes are TRBV29-1 and TRBJ2-2; D perhaps matches TRBD1 (5 bases). Trimming pared 6 bases from V and 3 bases from J, leaving 17 bases between. The CDR3 contains 15 residues. CDR1 is SQVTM and CDR2 is ANQGSEA in the germline V gene. The CDR3 sequence is CSVSAVGAYTGELFF. Here the CDR3 DNA reads TGCAGCGTCTCAGCCGTTGGGGCCTACACCGGGGAGCTGTTTTTT.